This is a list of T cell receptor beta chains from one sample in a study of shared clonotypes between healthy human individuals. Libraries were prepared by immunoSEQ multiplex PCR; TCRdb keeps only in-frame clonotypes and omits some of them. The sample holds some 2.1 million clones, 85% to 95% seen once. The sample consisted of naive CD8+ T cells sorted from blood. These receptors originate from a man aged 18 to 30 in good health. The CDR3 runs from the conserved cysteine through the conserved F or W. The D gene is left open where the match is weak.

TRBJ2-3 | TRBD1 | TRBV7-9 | TGTGCCAGCAGCTTATGCGTATGGGGACAGTGCACAGATACGCAGTATTTT | CASSLCVWGQCTDTQYF
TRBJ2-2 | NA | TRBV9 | TGTGCCAGCAGCGTGGAGCCCGGGGAGCTGTTTTTT | CASSVEPGELFF
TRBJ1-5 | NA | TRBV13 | TGTGCCAGCAGCTCCCGAGAGGGTCAGCCCCAGCATTTT | CASSSREGQPQHF
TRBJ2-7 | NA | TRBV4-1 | TGCGCCAGCAGCCAAGAGGCAGGGGCGGGATACGAGCAGTACTTC | CASSQEAGAGYEQYF
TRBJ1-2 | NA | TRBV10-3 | TGTGCCATCAGTGATACTGAGGGCTATGGCTACACCTTC | CAISDTEGYGYTF
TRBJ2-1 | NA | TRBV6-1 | TGTGCCAGCAGTGAAATGCCGAATGAGCAGTTCTTC | CASSEMPNEQFF
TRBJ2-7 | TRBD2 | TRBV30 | TGTGCCTGGAGTGCCGGGGGGACTTCTTCCTACGAGCAGTACTTC | CAWSAGGTSSYEQYF
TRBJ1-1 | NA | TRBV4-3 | TGCGCCAGCAGCCAATCCCGAGGTTTGAACACTGAAGCTTTCTTT | CASSQSRGLNTEAFF
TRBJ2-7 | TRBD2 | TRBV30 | TGTGCCTGGACCGGGACTAGCGGGAACGAGCAGTACTTC | CAWTGTSGNEQYF
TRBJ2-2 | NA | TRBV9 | TGTGCCAGCAGCGTAGCGGGAGTGGGCGGGGAGCTGTTTTTT | CASSVAGVGGELFF